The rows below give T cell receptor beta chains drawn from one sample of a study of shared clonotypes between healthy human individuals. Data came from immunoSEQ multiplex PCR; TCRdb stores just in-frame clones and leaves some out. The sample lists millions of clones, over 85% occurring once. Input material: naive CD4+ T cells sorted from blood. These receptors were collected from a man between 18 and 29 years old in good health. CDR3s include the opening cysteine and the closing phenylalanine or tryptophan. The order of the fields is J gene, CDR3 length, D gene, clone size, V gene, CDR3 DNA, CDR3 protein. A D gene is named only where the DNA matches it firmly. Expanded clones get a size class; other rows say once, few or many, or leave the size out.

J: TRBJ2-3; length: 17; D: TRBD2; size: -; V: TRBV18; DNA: TGTGCCAGCTCACCCCCGATAGCGGGGGCAAGCACAGATACGCAGTATTTT; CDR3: CASSPPIAGASTDTQYF
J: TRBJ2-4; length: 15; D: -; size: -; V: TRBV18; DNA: TGTGCCAGCTCACCACCGAACAGGCCAGAGAACATTCAGTACTTC; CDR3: CASSPPNRPENIQYF
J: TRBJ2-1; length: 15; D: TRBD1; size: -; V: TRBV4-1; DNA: TGCGCCAGCAGGGTACCGGGACAGGGATACAATGAGCAGTTCTTC; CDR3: CASRVPGQGYNEQFF
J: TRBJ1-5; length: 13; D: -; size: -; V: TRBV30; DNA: TGTGCCTGGAGCAAGACACTCGATCAGCCCCAGCATTTT; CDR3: CAWSKTLDQPQHF
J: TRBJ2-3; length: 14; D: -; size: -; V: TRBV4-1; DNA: TGCGCCAGCAGCCAGGCAGCGGTGAGAGATACGCAGTATTTT; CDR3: CASSQAAVRDTQYF
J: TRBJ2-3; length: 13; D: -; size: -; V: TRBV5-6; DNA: TGTGCCAGCAGCTTCCTTTGGGAAGATACGCAGTATTTT; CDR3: CASSFLWEDTQYF
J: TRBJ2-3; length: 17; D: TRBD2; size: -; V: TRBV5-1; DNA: TGCGCCAGCAGCTTGTTGCTGGGCGGGGGGGCAGCAGATACGCAGTATTTT; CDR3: CASSLLLGGGAADTQYF
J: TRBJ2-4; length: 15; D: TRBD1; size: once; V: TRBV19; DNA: TGTGCCAGTAGTATATCCCCTGGGACAGAAAACATTCAGTACTTC; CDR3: CASSISPGTENIQYF
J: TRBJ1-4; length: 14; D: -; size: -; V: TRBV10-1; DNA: TGCGCCAGCATACGAAGAACAGGGCCCGAAAAACTGTTTTTT; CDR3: CASIRRTGPEKLFF
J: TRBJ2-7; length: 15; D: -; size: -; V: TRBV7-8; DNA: TGTGCCAGCAGCTTAGCGTTCGCGGAGAGGGACGAGCAGTACTTC; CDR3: CASSLAFAERDEQYF
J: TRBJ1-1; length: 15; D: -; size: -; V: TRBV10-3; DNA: TGTGCCATATCCGGTGGGGCCGGGACGAACACTGAAGCTTTCTTT; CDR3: CAISGGAGTNTEAFF